Reported below is one T cell receptor (beta chain). Its antigen is currently unknown. This record belongs to a study of CD8+CD57+ T cells in acquired aplastic anemia. General study findings and limits: Between patients and controls, around 27 CD8+ CDR3 sequences were found in common. Patient and control CD8+ Simpson's diversity was not significantly different.

All sequencing subjects had displayed CD8+CD57+ cell expansion on flow cytometry. Template material for TCR beta VDJ and CDR3 profiling consisted of genomic DNA. Using its own MiXCR run on the reads, TCRdb lists one record per CDR3 protein. The sample includes 180,000 or so distinct CDR3 sequences, around half of them seen just once. This receptor was obtained from a human donor with aplastic anemia. Input material: sorted CD4+, CD8+, or CD8+CD57+ T cells (not recorded which) from PBMCs.

As DNA, the CDR3 is TGTGCCAGCAGCTCGGGGACCTCCCGGGAGCGTTACGAGCAGTACTTC. Translation: CASSSGTSRERYEQYF. The chain joins TRBV11-1 to TRBJ2-7; weak D call: TRBD2 (6 bases). The V gene lost 4 bases and the J gene lost 4 bases, with 20 bases spanning the gap. Germline lookup yields CDR1 SGHAT and CDR2 FQDESV (reference sequence). The CDR3 extends over 16 amino acids.